This T cell receptor (beta chain) was obtained from a study of technical replicates of blood from several donors. The V gene's germline CDR1 is LGHNT and CDR2 FRNRAP. The CDR3 sequence is 15 residues long. V gave up 5 bases and J gave up 4 bases; unmatched junction bases: 8. Clones were sequenced by immunoSEQ multiplex PCR, and TCRdb holds only the in-frame ones, with some missing. Of 70,000 or so clones listed, over 75% were seen once; the top ten hold roughly 4.5%. This clonotype was sampled from a human donor in good health. Some clones in this sample may be carry-over from other donors' samples. Sequencing used PBMCs. The chain employs TRBV12-5 and TRBJ2-5; TRBD1 aligns across 9 bases. CDR3: CASGPGTGHPETQYF. The DNA for the CDR3 is TGTGCTAGTGGTCCCGGGACAGGGCATCCAGAGACCCAGTACTTC.